A selection of T cell receptor beta chains follows, all from one sample in a study of OX40 agonist ivuxolimab in advanced cancers. The data were produced by immunoSEQ multiplex PCR, yet TCRdb's version contains in-frame clones alone and is incomplete. The sample contains 50,000 to 65,000 clones, 81% of which appear only once. This material consisted of CD4+ or CD8+ T cells sorted from blood, taken in a trial of the OX40 agonist ivuxolimab. The receptor set was obtained from an adult with an advanced solid tumor such as melanoma, head and neck, liver or kidney cancer. Both conserved end residues are part of each CDR3. The order of the fields is V gene, D gene, clone size, J gene, CDR3 protein, CDR3 DNA. The D gene is left open where the match is weak. Not every row has a clone size; where given, it reads once, few, many or a size class.

v_gene: TRBV7-2; d_gene: -; abundance: once; j_gene: TRBJ1-1; CDR3aa: CASSPWGFPEAFF; CDR3nt: TGTGCCAGCAGCCCATGGGGGTTTCCTGAAGCTTTCTTT
v_gene: TRBV18; d_gene: -; abundance: -; j_gene: TRBJ2-2; CDR3aa: CASSAKAGTGHTTGELFF; CDR3nt: TGTGCCAGCTCCGCCAAAGCCGGAACAGGACACACTACCGGGGAGCTGTTTTTT
v_gene: TRBV5-1; d_gene: -; abundance: -; j_gene: TRBJ2-3; CDR3aa: CASSPRSDTQYF; CDR3nt: TGCGCCAGCAGCCCGAGGTCAGATACGCAGTATTTT
v_gene: TRBV4-1; d_gene: TRBD2; abundance: -; j_gene: TRBJ2-1; CDR3aa: CASSQGLLGRGVGANEQFF; CDR3nt: TGCGCCAGCAGCCAAGGACTTCTAGGTCGGGGGGTAGGGGCGAATGAGCAGTTCTTC
v_gene: TRBV6-1; d_gene: -; abundance: once; j_gene: TRBJ2-5; CDR3aa: CASSEQQETQYF; CDR3nt: TGTGCCAGCAGTGAACAGCAAGAGACCCAGTACTTC
v_gene: TRBV7-2; d_gene: TRBD1; abundance: -; j_gene: TRBJ1-3; CDR3aa: CASSSQGAGSGNTIYF; CDR3nt: TGTGCCAGCAGCTCGCAGGGGGCCGGCTCTGGAAACACCATATATTTT
v_gene: TRBV5-4; d_gene: TRBD1; abundance: -; j_gene: TRBJ1-2; CDR3aa: CASSTENPGGDYGYTF; CDR3nt: TGTGCCAGCAGCACCGAAAATCCAGGGGGCGACTATGGCTACACCTTC
v_gene: TRBV5-1; d_gene: -; abundance: few; j_gene: TRBJ2-3; CDR3aa: CASSVQGTQYF; CDR3nt: TGCGCCAGCAGCGTCCAGGGTACGCAGTATTTT
v_gene: TRBV18; d_gene: -; abundance: -; j_gene: TRBJ1-1; CDR3aa: CASSRDRPNTEAFF; CDR3nt: TGTGCCAGCTCACGAGACAGACCGAACACTGAAGCTTTCTTT
v_gene: TRBV5-4; d_gene: TRBD2; abundance: -; j_gene: TRBJ2-5; CDR3aa: CASSARLAGGETQYF; CDR3nt: TGTGCCAGCAGCGCGCGACTAGCGGGGGGAGAGACCCAGTACTTC
v_gene: TRBV6-1; d_gene: -; abundance: -; j_gene: TRBJ2-5; CDR3aa: CASSERSLVETQYF; CDR3nt: TGTGCCAGCAGTGAAAGAAGTCTGGTGGAGACCCAGTACTTC
v_gene: TRBV4-2; d_gene: -; abundance: few; j_gene: TRBJ2-7; CDR3aa: CASSQELGSYEQYF; CDR3nt: TGTGCCAGCAGCCAAGAGCTAGGTTCCTACGAGCAGTACTTC
v_gene: TRBV12-5; d_gene: TRBD1; abundance: -; j_gene: TRBJ1-2; CDR3aa: CASGVKNPGTEDGYTF; CDR3nt: TGTGCTAGTGGGGTTAAAAACCCCGGGACAGAAGATGGCTACACCTTC
v_gene: TRBV4-1; d_gene: TRBD1; abundance: -; j_gene: TRBJ1-2; CDR3aa: CASSQGGTGGYGYTF; CDR3nt: TGCGCCAGCAGCCAAGGCGGGACAGGGGGTTATGGCTACACCTTC
v_gene: TRBV19; d_gene: -; abundance: -; j_gene: TRBJ1-6; CDR3aa: CASKTARTLYSPLHF; CDR3nt: TGTGCCAGTAAGACCGCTCGGACATTATATTCACCCCTCCACTTT
v_gene: TRBV7-8; d_gene: TRBD2; abundance: -; j_gene: TRBJ2-2; CDR3aa: CASSLLAGGNTGELFF; CDR3nt: TGTGCCAGCAGCTTACTAGCGGGGGGGAACACCGGGGAGCTGTTTTTT
v_gene: TRBV7-2; d_gene: TRBD1; abundance: once; j_gene: TRBJ1-4; CDR3aa: CASSLATGQAYVGLFF; CDR3nt: TGTGCCAGCAGCTTAGCGACAGGGCAAGCTTATGTAGGACTGTTTTTT
v_gene: TRBV10-2; d_gene: TRBD2; abundance: once; j_gene: TRBJ2-5; CDR3aa: CASLGGLEATQYF; CDR3nt: TGCGCCAGCTTGGGAGGACTAGAAGCGACCCAGTACTTC
v_gene: TRBV18; d_gene: -; abundance: -; j_gene: TRBJ1-2; CDR3aa: CASSNGQGYPNYGYTF; CDR3nt: TGTGCCAGCTCAAACGGTCAGGGATATCCTAACTATGGCTACACCTTC
v_gene: TRBV19; d_gene: -; abundance: -; j_gene: TRBJ2-7; CDR3aa: CASSPDKTGKGYEQYF; CDR3nt: TGTGCCAGTAGTCCCGATAAAACAGGGAAAGGCTACGAGCAGTACTTC
v_gene: TRBV9; d_gene: TRBD1; abundance: -; j_gene: TRBJ1-4; CDR3aa: CASSARQGDEKLFF; CDR3nt: TGTGCCAGCAGCGCCCGACAGGGCGATGAAAAACTGTTTTTT
v_gene: TRBV6-5; d_gene: -; abundance: -; j_gene: TRBJ1-6; CDR3aa: CASSPKVPPGPLHF; CDR3nt: TGTGCCAGCAGTCCAAAGGTCCCCCCGGGGCCCCTCCACTTT
v_gene: TRBV6-1; d_gene: TRBD1; abundance: -; j_gene: TRBJ2-7; CDR3aa: CASSNRGPYNEQYF; CDR3nt: TGTGCCAGCAGTAACAGGGGCCCATACAACGAGCAGTACTTC
v_gene: TRBV27; d_gene: -; abundance: -; j_gene: TRBJ2-7; CDR3aa: CASSFQGGYPYEQYF; CDR3nt: TGTGCCAGCAGTTTCCAGGGGGGGTACCCCTACGAGCAGTACTTC
v_gene: TRBV7-7; d_gene: TRBD2; abundance: -; j_gene: TRBJ2-5; CDR3aa: CASSLERGGGETQYF; CDR3nt: TGTGCCAGCAGCCTAGAGCGGGGGGGCGGTGAGACCCAGTACTTC
v_gene: TRBV9; d_gene: -; abundance: -; j_gene: TRBJ2-7; CDR3aa: CASSVGVGQDEQYF; CDR3nt: TGTGCCAGCAGCGTAGGGGTAGGGCAGGACGAGCAGTACTTC
v_gene: TRBV7-3; d_gene: -; abundance: few; j_gene: TRBJ2-3; CDR3aa: CASSLDRITDTQYF; CDR3nt: TGTGCCAGCAGCTTAGACAGGATCACAGATACGCAGTATTTT
v_gene: TRBV20-1; d_gene: -; abundance: once; j_gene: TRBJ1-2; CDR3aa: CSARSYSGYTF; CDR3nt: TGCAGTGCTAGGTCATACAGTGGCTACACCTTC
v_gene: TRBV5-4; d_gene: TRBD1; abundance: many; j_gene: TRBJ1-2; CDR3aa: CASSFVTGGNYGYTF; CDR3nt: TGTGCCAGCAGCTTCGTGACAGGGGGGAACTATGGCTACACCTTC
v_gene: TRBV9; d_gene: TRBD2; abundance: -; j_gene: TRBJ2-5; CDR3aa: CASSVAPRGGLETQYF; CDR3nt: TGTGCCAGCAGCGTAGCCCCCCGGGGGGGCCTAGAGACCCAGTACTTC
v_gene: TRBV7-2; d_gene: -; abundance: -; j_gene: TRBJ1-2; CDR3aa: CASSSRGTYGYTF; CDR3nt: TGTGCCAGCAGCTCCCGAGGGACCTATGGCTACACCTTC
v_gene: TRBV19; d_gene: TRBD1; abundance: -; j_gene: TRBJ2-3; CDR3aa: CASSLTGAVDTQYF; CDR3nt: TGTGCCAGTAGCCTGACAGGGGCGGTAGATACGCAGTATTTT
v_gene: TRBV5-1; d_gene: -; abundance: -; j_gene: TRBJ1-1; CDR3aa: CASSLSTGSNTEAFF; CDR3nt: TGCGCCAGCAGCTTGTCCACCGGATCGAACACTGAAGCTTTCTTT
v_gene: TRBV19; d_gene: TRBD1; abundance: -; j_gene: TRBJ1-6; CDR3aa: CASTDRVGMGSPLHF; CDR3nt: TGTGCCAGTACAGACAGGGTAGGCATGGGTTCACCCCTCCACTTT
v_gene: TRBV5-4; d_gene: TRBD1; abundance: -; j_gene: TRBJ1-6; CDR3aa: CASSRDRSPLHF; CDR3nt: TGTGCCAGCAGCCGGGACAGGTCGCCACTCCACTTT
v_gene: TRBV30; d_gene: -; abundance: -; j_gene: TRBJ1-5; CDR3aa: CAWCPIGGNQPQHF; CDR3nt: TGTGCCTGGTGCCCGATTGGAGGGAATCAGCCCCAGCATTTT
v_gene: TRBV29-1; d_gene: -; abundance: -; j_gene: TRBJ2-3; CDR3aa: CSVAGLSSGDTQYF; CDR3nt: TGCAGCGTTGCCGGACTGAGCTCAGGAGATACGCAGTATTTT
v_gene: TRBV2; d_gene: -; abundance: -; j_gene: TRBJ1-1; CDR3aa: CASTVTTEAFF; CDR3nt: TGTGCCAGCACCGTGACAACTGAAGCTTTCTTT
v_gene: TRBV6-5; d_gene: -; abundance: -; j_gene: TRBJ1-2; CDR3aa: CASSYDGGGYTF; CDR3nt: TGTGCCAGCAGTTACGATGGGGGCGGCTACACCTTC
v_gene: TRBV7-2; d_gene: TRBD2; abundance: -; j_gene: TRBJ2-7; CDR3aa: CASSLAGRGVAEQYF; CDR3nt: TGTGCCAGCAGCTTAGCGGGGCGGGGGGTCGCCGAGCAGTACTTC
v_gene: TRBV6-5; d_gene: TRBD2; abundance: -; j_gene: TRBJ2-1; CDR3aa: CASSYGSGTYNEQFF; CDR3nt: TGTGCCAGCAGTTACGGTAGCGGGACCTACAATGAGCAGTTCTTC
v_gene: TRBV4-1; d_gene: -; abundance: -; j_gene: TRBJ2-5; CDR3aa: CASSQDLKRQETQYF; CDR3nt: TGCGCCAGCAGCCAAGATCTTAAGCGGCAAGAGACCCAGTACTTC
v_gene: TRBV19; d_gene: -; abundance: -; j_gene: TRBJ2-1; CDR3aa: CASSIHRGVAYNEQFF; CDR3nt: TGTGCCAGTAGTATTCACCGAGGGGTCGCCTACAATGAGCAGTTCTTC
v_gene: TRBV19; d_gene: -; abundance: -; j_gene: TRBJ1-1; CDR3aa: CASSIGIGGQAFF; CDR3nt: TGTGCCAGTAGTATAGGTATCGGCGGCCAGGCTTTCTTT
v_gene: TRBV6-5; d_gene: -; abundance: -; j_gene: TRBJ1-1; CDR3aa: CASSYSLDTNTEVFF; CDR3nt: TGTGCCAGCAGTTACTCCTTGGACACGAACACTGAAGTTTTCTTT
v_gene: TRBV5-1; d_gene: TRBD2; abundance: -; j_gene: TRBJ2-2; CDR3aa: CASSPSGGNTGELFF; CDR3nt: TGCGCCAGCAGCCCGAGCGGGGGGAACACCGGGGAGCTGTTTTTT
v_gene: TRBV9; d_gene: -; abundance: -; j_gene: TRBJ1-4; CDR3aa: CASSVAPTNEKLFF; CDR3nt: TGTGCCAGCAGCGTAGCGCCAACTAATGAAAAACTGTTTTTT
v_gene: TRBV5-6; d_gene: TRBD2; abundance: -; j_gene: TRBJ2-1; CDR3aa: CASSSTSGKSYEQFF; CDR3nt: TGTGCCAGCAGTTCGACTAGCGGGAAGAGTTATGAGCAGTTCTTC
v_gene: TRBV5-1; d_gene: -; abundance: -; j_gene: TRBJ1-2; CDR3aa: CASSLAGDYGYTF; CDR3nt: TGCGCCAGCAGCTTGGCAGGGGACTATGGCTACACCTTC
v_gene: TRBV11-2; d_gene: -; abundance: once; j_gene: TRBJ1-3; CDR3aa: CASSSVGGSLGNTIYF; CDR3nt: TGTGCCAGCAGCTCTGTCGGGGGGTCATTAGGAAACACCATATATTTT